Following are 14 T cell receptor beta chains from one sample sequenced in a study of blood T cells in healthy people across ages. Primers used in a second PCR of about 7 to 12 cycles were a sample-barcoded 5' primer and a J-beta primer mix. TCRdb redid the calling of the 5' RACE reads with MiXCR, one entry per CDR3 protein. The table includes about 800,000 distinct CDR3 sequences, about 25% detected once. These data also featured in a second study, about T cells of mothers and their children.

The sequencing input was blood. The source is a boy between 5 and 17 years old in good health.

V is TRBV7-3 and J is TRBJ2-2; possible D gene TRBD2, 5 bases. The CDR3 extends over 14 amino acids. The V end lost 6 bases, the J end lost 7 bases, and 15 bases lay between the germline ends. CDR1 and CDR2 from the germline V gene are SGHTA and FQGTGA. In nucleotides, the CDR3 is TGTGCCAGCAGATTCGATGGCGCGGGCGGGGAGCTGTTTTTT. It codes for CASRFDGAGGELFF. Full variable domain (outside the CDR3, taken from reference TRBV7-3 and TRBJ2-2): GAGVSQTPSNKVTEKGKYVELRCDPISGHTALYWYRQSLGQGPEFLIYFQGTGAADDSGLPNDRFFAVRPEGSVSTLKIQRTERGDSAVYLCASRFDGAGGELFFGEGSRLTVL.

The CDR3: CSAIYLTVANYGYTF. The CDR3, as DNA: TGCAGTGCTATTTATTTGACTGTAGCTAACTATGGCTACACCTTC. The J gene is TRBJ1-2, the V gene TRBV20-1; D not resolved. The CDR3 spans 15 residues. Germline CDR1 reads DFQATT; CDR2 reads SNEGSKA (reference sequence). The V end was cut by 4 bases, the J end by 0 bases, with 15 bases between.

This clonotype was seen a handful of times. V and J are TRBV6-2 or TRBV6-3 and TRBJ2-7; D is ambiguous. This CDR3 spans 12 amino acids. Germline CDR1 reads MNHEY; CDR2 reads SVGEGT. V was shortened by 6 bases and J by 7 bases, with 13 bases between the two germline ends. CDR3 in DNA: TGTGCCAGCAGGCTCAGACAAGAAGAGCAGTACTTC. Protein sequence: CASRLRQEEQYF.

This clonotype turned up a few times. The gene calls are TRBV7-2 and TRBJ2-3; D is possibly TRBD2 (6 bases). Between the trimmed V and J ends, which lost 5 bases and 4 bases, there was a span of 19 bases. This CDR3 is built from 16 residues. Germline lookup yields CDR1 SGHTA and CDR2 FQGNSA. CDR3 sequence (DNA): TGTGCCAGCAGCGCGTTTAGCGGTGTAATCTCAGATACGCAGTATTTT. Protein product: CASSAFSGVISDTQYF.

The chain recombines TRBV20-1 with TRBJ1-5; tentatively, D is TRBD1 (5 bases). Trimming cost V 0 bases and J 5 bases, with 17 bases left between them. The CDR3 is 16 residues long. The germline V gene has CDR1 DFQATT and CDR2 SNEGSKA (reference sequence). In nucleotides, the CDR3 is TGCAGTGCTAGAGAAGGGAGGGGCGAGAGCCATCAGCCCCAGCATTTT. It codes for CSAREGRGESHQPQHF.

The genes are TRBV28 and TRBJ1-4; D remains unclear. Per germline, CDR1 MDHEN and CDR2 SYDVKM. This CDR3 comprises 15 residues. V shed 1 base and J shed 7 bases, with 13 bases lying between them. CDR3 loop: CASSLYQVRGEKLFF. CDR3 nucleotide sequence: TGTGCCAGCAGTTTATACCAGGTTCGGGGTGAAAAACTGTTTTTT.

This clonotype was detected only a few times. This rearrangement joins TRBV19 to TRBJ2-7; TRBD2 aligns across 7 bases. CDR1 LNHDA and CDR2 SQIVND come from the germline V gene (reference sequence). The CDR3 runs 14 residues. Trimming took 2 bases from V and 3 from J; bases not matched to a gene: 4. The CDR3 here is CASSISGVRYEQYF. In DNA, the CDR3 is TGTGCCAGTAGTATAAGCGGGGTCCGCTACGAGCAGTACTTC.

The chain links TRBV11-3 to TRBJ2-3, with 7 bases lining up with TRBD1. Germline-derived CDR1 and CDR2 are SGHNT and YENEEA. This CDR3 region has 16 residues. Trimming cost V 4 bases and J 0 bases; bases outside gene matches: 7. This chain's CDR3 is CASSSGQTTSTDTQYF. CDR3 nucleotides: TGTGCCAGCAGCTCGGGACAGACAACTAGCACAGATACGCAGTATTTT.

This clonotype was detected ten times or more. The J gene is TRBJ2-1, the V gene TRBV20-1, with D perhaps given as TRBD1 or TRBD2 (6 bases each). This CDR3 comprises 11 residues. Germline lookup yields CDR1 DFQATT and CDR2 SNEGSKA (reference sequence). V gave up 6 bases and J gave up 15 bases, with 18 bases separating them. The CDR3 sequence: CSAPARGRSFF. DNA of the CDR3: TGCAGTGCCCCCGCGAGGGGGAGGTCGTTCTTC.

Here the CDR3 DNA reads TGCGCCAGCAGCTTGAGAGGCGGGGGCCGCCAAGGTACTGTAGAGACCCAGTACTTC. It is translated as CASSLRGGGRQGTVETQYF. The gene calls are TRBV5-1 and TRBJ2-5; possibly TRBD2 for D (7 bases). Germline V CDR1 and CDR2: SGHRS, YFSETQ. V dropped 1 base and J dropped 4 bases, with 26 bases sitting between them. CDR3 length: 19 amino acids.

CDR3 nucleotides: TGCGCCAGCAGCCACGGGCCATCAGATACGCAGTATTTT. It is translated as CASSHGPSDTQYF. This chain uses TRBV4-3 with TRBJ2-3; D is ambiguous. The V end was cut by 3 bases, the J end by 4 bases, with 8 bases between. Germline CDR1 LGHNA, CDR2 YSLEER. This CDR3 region has 13 residues.

The table lists this clonotype with a few counts. The genes are TRBV6-1 and TRBJ1-6, with TRBD1 matching over 7 bases. This CDR3 contains 15 residues. The germline CDR1 and CDR2 sequences are MNHNS and SASEGT. After removal of 5 bases from V and 6 bases from J, the junction contained 7 bases not matched to a gene. Here the CDR3 reads CASSSIGTANSPLHF. As DNA, the CDR3 is TGTGCCAGCAGTAGTATCGGGACAGCTAATTCACCCCTCCACTTT.

A few counts support this clonotype. This rearrangement joins TRBV3-1 to TRBJ2-5, with D possibly matching TRBD2 (6 bases). The CDR3 totals 14 residues. Trimming pared 1 base from V and 7 bases from J, leaving 13 bases between. Germline V gene lookup returns CDR1 LGHDT and CDR2 YNNKEL (reference sequence). The CDR3 bases are TGTGCCAGCAGCCAAGTAGCTCTGGGAGGGACCCAGTACTTC. Amino acids: CASSQVALGGTQYF.

This clonotype has only a few counts. CDR3 sequence reads: CASSYSATSNEQYF. CDR3 sequence (DNA): TGTGCCAGCAGTTATTCTGCGACTAGCAACGAGCAGTACTTC. V is TRBV6-2 or TRBV6-3 and J is TRBJ2-7; 7 positions agree with TRBD2. Germline CDR1 reads MNHEY; CDR2 reads SVGEGT. The CDR3 is made up of 14 amino acids. Trimming cost V 3 bases and J 5 bases; bases outside gene matches: 7.